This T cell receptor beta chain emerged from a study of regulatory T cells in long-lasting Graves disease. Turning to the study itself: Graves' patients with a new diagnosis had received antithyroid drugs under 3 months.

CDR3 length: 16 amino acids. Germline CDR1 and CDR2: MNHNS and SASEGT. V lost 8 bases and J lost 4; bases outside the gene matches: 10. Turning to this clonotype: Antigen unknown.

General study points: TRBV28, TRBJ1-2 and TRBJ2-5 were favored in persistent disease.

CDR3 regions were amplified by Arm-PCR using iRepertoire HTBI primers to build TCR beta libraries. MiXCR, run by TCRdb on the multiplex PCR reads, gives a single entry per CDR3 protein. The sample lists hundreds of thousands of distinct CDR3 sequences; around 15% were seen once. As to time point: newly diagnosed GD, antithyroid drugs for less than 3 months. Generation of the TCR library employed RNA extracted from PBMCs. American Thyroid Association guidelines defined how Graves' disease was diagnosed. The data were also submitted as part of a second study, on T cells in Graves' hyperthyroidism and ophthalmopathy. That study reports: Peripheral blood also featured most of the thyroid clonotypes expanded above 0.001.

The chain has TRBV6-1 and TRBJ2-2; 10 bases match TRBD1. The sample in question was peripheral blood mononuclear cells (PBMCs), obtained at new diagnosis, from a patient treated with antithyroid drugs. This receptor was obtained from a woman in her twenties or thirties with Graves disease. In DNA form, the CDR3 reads TGTGCCAGCCGGAATGTCAGGACAGGGGGCACCGGGGAGCTGTTTTTT. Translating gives CASRNVRTGGTGELFF.